This TCR beta chain was recovered during a study of blood T cell repertoires in COVID-19. The CDR3 sequence is 16 residues long. V gave up 1 base and J gave up 0 bases, with 9 bases separating them. Germline CDR1 and CDR2: MGHRA and YSYEKL. Methods used by the authors: Reference gene primer amplification gave nucleated cell count estimates. Clones were read by immunoSEQ multiplex PCR, and TCRdb kept only the in-frame ones, dropping some. V, J and clone size are those of that table, while D and trimming were read from the DNA. The data contain around 200,000 clones, 75% to 90% of them singletons. Each participant's cohort was designated according to participant-reported clinical history.

This rearrangement joins TRBV4-1 to TRBJ1-4; no definite D call. This clonotype was sampled from a man in his forties who had recovered from COVID-19. Sequencing was performed on PBMCs or T cells enriched from blood (not recorded which). The CDR3 spells CASSQVVAATNEKLFF. CDR3 bases: TGCGCCAGCAGCCAAGTCGTGGCAGCAACTAATGAAAAACTGTTTTTT.